One sample yielded the 14 T cell receptor beta chains listed below, sequenced in a study of cytomegalovirus exposure and HLA in healthy donors. With 60 Vbeta and 13 Jbeta primers, the PCR was carried out. Assay: immunoSEQ multiplex PCR; the TCRdb copy retains only in-frame clones and omits some. The table lists 110,000 or so clones, just under 70% of them singletons. What was sequenced was PBMCs. The receptor set was obtained from a woman aged 70-85 years in good health and CMV-seropositive.

This clone has a handful of counts. The CDR3 loop is CASSSQGWGVTDTQYF. CDR3 DNA sequence: TGTGCCAGCAGCTCACAGGGGTGGGGGGTCACAGATACGCAGTATTTT. The V gene is TRBV11-2, the J gene TRBJ2-3; weak D call: TRBD1 (7 bases). The length of the CDR3 is 16 residues. Per the germline V gene, CDR1 is SGHAT and CDR2 is FQNNGV. The V end was cut by 4 bases, the J end by 2 bases, with 16 bases between. Full variable domain (outside the CDR3, taken from reference TRBV11-2 and TRBJ2-3): EAGVAQSPRYKIIEKRQSVAFWCNPISGHATLYWYQQILGQGPKLLIQFQNNGVVDDSQLPKDRFSAERLKGVDSTLKIQPAKLEDSAVYLCASSSQGWGVTDTQYFGPGTRLTVL.

In its sample, this clone was seen a few times. This chain connects TRBV15 to TRBJ2-7; 9 nucleotides agree with TRBD1. V shed 4 bases, J shed 5 bases, and the junction held 9 bases outside the gene matches. This CDR3 is 15 amino acids long. Germline assignment: CDR1 LNHNV and CDR2 YYDKDF (reference sequence). The CDR3 loop is CATSTLDRGYHEQYF. Here the CDR3 DNA reads TGTGCCACCAGCACCTTGGACAGGGGCTACCACGAGCAGTACTTC.

V is TRBV10-1 and J is TRBJ2-7; no clear D. The germline gives CDR1 WNHNN, CDR2 SYGVQD (reference sequence). V dropped 7 bases and J dropped 6 bases, with 7 bases sitting between them. This CDR3 is 10 amino acids long. Here the CDR3 DNA reads TGCGCCAGCACCGGTTCCGAGCAGTACTTC. Translated: CASTGSEQYF.

This chain links TRBV7-9 with TRBJ1-1; D unclear. Germline CDR1 reads SEHNR; CDR2 reads FQNEAQ (reference sequence). The CDR3 runs 11 residues. The V end lost 2 bases, the J end lost 6 bases, and 4 bases lay between the germline ends. CDR3 in amino acids: CASSLPAEAFF. CDR3 nucleotide sequence: TGTGCCAGCAGCTTACCGGCTGAAGCTTTCTTT.

The chain combines TRBV20-1 with TRBJ1-2, with D unresolved. The germline gives CDR1 DFQATT, CDR2 SNEGSKA (reference sequence). Trimming left V 7 bases short and J 7 bases short, with 10 bases between. The CDR3 extends over 10 amino acids. In DNA form, the CDR3 reads TGCAGTGTTTACAGTGGTGGCTACACCTTC. Translated: CSVYSGGYTF.

As regards this clone: The junction does not match germline at one end; this may be a read error. The chain couples TRBV5-1 to TRBJ2-1, with 11 bases matching TRBD2. The CDR3 is 14 amino acids. CDR1 and CDR2 from the germline V gene are SGHRS and YFSETQ. The chain's CDR3 is CASSFLAGGHGSLF. CDR3 DNA: TGCGCCAGCAGCTTTCTAGCGGGGGGCCACGGTAGTCTCTTC.

The V gene is TRBV20-1, the J gene TRBJ2-5; D not resolved. Trimming left V 1 base short and J 5 bases short, with 5 bases between. Germline lookup yields CDR1 DFQATT and CDR2 SNEGSKA (reference sequence). The CDR3 sequence is 11 residues long. In DNA form, the CDR3 reads TGCAGTGCTAGAGGTCCGGAGACCCAGTACTTC. Its protein product is CSARGPETQYF.

V gene TRBV5-6 combines with J gene TRBJ2-1, with TRBD1 matching 9 bases. Germline trimming cut 6 bases from V and 4 bases from J; bases unmatched to any gene: 11. From germline, CDR1 is SGHDT and CDR2 YYEEEE. The CDR3 consists of 16 residues. The CDR3 loop is CASTTTGTGNYNEQFF. In DNA form, the CDR3 reads TGTGCCAGCACAACCACCGGGACAGGGAATTACAATGAGCAGTTCTTC.

There are a few counts of this clone. The same CDR3 can be traced to other DNA sequences in this sample. The chain combines TRBV7-3 with TRBJ1-1; 10 bases map to TRBD1. J was trimmed by 4 bases and V by 4 bases; bases with no gene match: 3. Germline lookup yields CDR1 SGHTA and CDR2 FQGTGA. This CDR3 is built from 14 residues. CDR3: CASSSGQGSTEAFF. Here the CDR3 DNA reads TGTGCCAGCAGCTCGGGACAGGGGAGCACTGAAGCTTTCTTT. Supplemented by reference TRBV7-3 and TRBJ1-1, the full variable domain reads GAGVSQTPSNKVTEKGKYVELRCDPISGHTALYWYRQSLGQGPEFLIYFQGTGAADDSGLPNDRFFAVRPEGSVSTLKIQRTERGDSAVYLCASSSGQGSTEAFFGQGTRLTVV.

The genes are TRBV6-5 and TRBJ1-2, with 7 bases that match TRBD1. CDR1 is MNHEY, CDR2 SVGAGI, per germline. V lost 6 bases to trimming and J lost 8 bases; unmatched junction nucleotides: 15. The CDR3 sequence is 15 residues long. Here the CDR3 reads CASSLQTGPIQGYTF. The CDR3 region has the DNA TGTGCCAGCAGCCTTCAGACAGGGCCCATTCAAGGCTACACCTTC.

This clone turned up a few times. V and J are TRBV7-2 and TRBJ2-7; D is possibly TRBD1 (6 bases). With 1 base removed from V and 5 bases from J, the gap between germline ends came to 12 bases. CDR1 and CDR2 (germline): SGHTA, FQGNSA. The CDR3 loop spans 14 amino acids. Written as DNA, the CDR3 is TGTGCCAGCAGCTTAGTAATCCGGGACAACGAGCAGTACTTC. Protein product: CASSLVIRDNEQYF.

The chain is built from TRBV6-5 and TRBJ1-5; 8 positions agree with TRBD1. The CDR3 extends over 15 amino acids. CDR1 and CDR2 (germline): MNHEY, SVGAGI. Trimming at V came to 7 bases and at J to 5 bases, leaving 10 bases not matched to a gene. This CDR3 reads CASTPRGQGHQPQHF. The CDR3 bases are TGTGCCAGCACCCCAAGAGGACAGGGTCATCAGCCCCAGCATTTT.

This clone was observed a few times. The J gene is TRBJ2-7, the V gene TRBV15, with 10 nucleotides matching TRBD1. Trimming took 3 bases from V and 5 from J; bases not matched to a gene: 4. The CDR3 has 14 amino acids. Germline lookup yields CDR1 LNHNV and CDR2 YYDKDF (reference sequence). The CDR3, as DNA: TGTGCCACCAGCAGGGGACAGGGGAGAAACGAGCAGTACTTC. Its protein is CATSRGQGRNEQYF.

This chain uses TRBV11-2 with TRBJ1-4; maybe TRBD1 (6 bases). Germline CDR1 reads SGHAT; CDR2 reads FQNNGV. The V end was cut by 5 bases, the J end by 7 bases, with 17 bases between. CDR3 size: 15 residues. The CDR3: CASSLAPGASEKLFF. The CDR3 DNA reads TGTGCCAGCAGCCTTGCCCCAGGGGCAAGTGAAAAACTGTTTTTT.